This T cell receptor beta chain stems from a study of spatial heterogeneity in lung cancer. Whole-study results and caveats: At resection, ubiquitous expanded tumor TCRs appeared in blood more than at follow-up.

Stated time point: sample taken at primary tumor resection. Material for sequencing was whole RNA from tumor, nontumor lung or frozen PBMC, left unsorted. The donors comprised some 78 untreated early-stage non-small cell lung cancer patients. This clonotype showed up many times. Its antigen is currently unknown. Per the germline V gene, CDR1 is MNHEY and CDR2 is SVGEGT. V gave up 7 bases and J gave up 5 bases; unmatched junction bases: 17. This CDR3 has 16 amino acids. Single TCR cDNA molecules each had their own unique molecular identifier. Using its own MiXCR run on the 5' RACE reads, TCRdb lists one record per CDR3 protein. The sample carries tens of thousands of distinct CDR3 sequences, roughly 9.5% recorded once.

This chain uses TRBV6-2 or TRBV6-3 with TRBJ2-7, with TRBD1 matching over 7 bases. Sequenced here: PBMCs, sampled at surgery. The receptor's source is a male donor with early-stage non-small cell lung cancer. The CDR3 is CASTSSIRQGGDEQYF. DNA of the CDR3: TGTGCCAGCACTTCTTCAATCCGACAGGGTGGGGACGAGCAGTACTTC.